What follows is one TCR beta chain and its context. Its antigen remains unknown. Sequencing was performed with immunoSEQ multiplex PCR; in TCRdb, only in-frame clones are kept and a portion is missing. Of more than 50,000 clones detected, roughly 90% appear once; the ten largest clones hold 1.5% to 2.5%. This entry is derived from a study of T cell responses to AZD1222 COVID-19 vaccine. Study-wide results and limits: Of spike-specific TCRs, nearly half reportedly target regions left unmutated in variants. Donors were chiefly white British, with a greater number of females, and clonal diversity was perhaps underestimated.

Germline-derived CDR1 and CDR2 are LNHDA and SQIVND (reference sequence). The CDR3 sequence is 14 residues long. Trimming took off 4 bases at V and 1 base at J, with 10 bases between the two ends. The clonotype originates from an adult in good health. The sample here was peripheral blood, taken on day 0 of AZD1222 vaccination. The V gene is TRBV19, the J gene TRBJ1-2; D is undetermined. The CDR3 region has the DNA TGTGCCAGTAGTACAGCCGCTATTAACTATGGCTACACCTTC. It codes for CASSTAAINYGYTF.